The present T cell receptor (beta chain) was sequenced within a study of Graves' ophthalmopathy and Graves' hyperthyroidism. Study observations and caveats: The model predicted ophthalmopathy progression with 60% to 71% sensitivity and less than 85% specificity.

The TCR beta CDR3 regions underwent amplification from RNA transcripts. HTBI primers were used in a first-round RT-PCR, which preceded a second-round multiplex PCR. TCRdb ran MiXCR on the multiplex PCR reads and lists one entry per CDR3 protein. Here the sample spans almost 400,000 distinct CDR3 sequences, roughly 18% being singletons. Ineligible for inclusion were patients with other autoimmune diseases, uncontrolled infections, pregnancy or lactation. What supplied the PBMCs was roughly 11 ml of fresh peripheral blood. This clonotype has a count of ten or more. Its antigen is undetermined. Trimming pared 4 bases from V and 9 bases from J, leaving 9 bases between. Germline V CDR1 and CDR2: SNHLY, FYNNEI. This CDR3 contains 11 residues.

The V and J genes are TRBV2 and TRBJ2-5; D not certain. Sequencing input: peripheral blood. The sequence was collected from a woman between 18 and 29 years old with Graves' ophthalmopathy. The CDR3 is CASSVVRAQYF. Here the CDR3 DNA reads TGTGCCAGCAGTGTAGTACGGGCCCAGTACTTC.